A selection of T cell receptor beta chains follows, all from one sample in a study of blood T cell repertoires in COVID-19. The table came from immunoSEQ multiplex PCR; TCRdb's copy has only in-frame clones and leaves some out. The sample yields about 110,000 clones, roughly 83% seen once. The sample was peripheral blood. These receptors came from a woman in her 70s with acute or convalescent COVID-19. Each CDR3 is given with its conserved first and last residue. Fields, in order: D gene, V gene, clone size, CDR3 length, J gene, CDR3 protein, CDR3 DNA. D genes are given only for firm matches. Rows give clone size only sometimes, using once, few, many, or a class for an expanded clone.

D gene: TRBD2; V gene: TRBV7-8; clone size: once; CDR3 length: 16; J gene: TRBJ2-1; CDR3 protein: CASSRTSGGFYNEQFF; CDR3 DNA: TGTGCCAGCAGCCGGACTAGCGGGGGATTTTACAATGAGCAGTTCTTC
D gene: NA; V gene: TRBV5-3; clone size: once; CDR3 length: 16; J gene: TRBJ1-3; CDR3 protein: CARSSRVGRGGNTIYF; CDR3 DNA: TGTGCCAGAAGCTCGCGCGTGGGCAGGGGTGGAAACACCATATATTTT
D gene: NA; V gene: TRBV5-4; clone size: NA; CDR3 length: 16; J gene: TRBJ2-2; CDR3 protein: CASSHPGTGNTGELFF; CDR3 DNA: TGTGCCAGCAGCCACCCAGGAACAGGGAACACCGGGGAGCTGTTTTTT
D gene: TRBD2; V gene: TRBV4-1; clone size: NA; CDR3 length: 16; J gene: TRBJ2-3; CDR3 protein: CASSQEVSGRADTQYF; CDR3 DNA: TGCGCCAGCAGCCAAGAAGTTAGCGGGAGAGCAGATACGCAGTATTTT
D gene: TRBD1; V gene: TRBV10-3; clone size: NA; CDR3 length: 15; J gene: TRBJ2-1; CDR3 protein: CAISESGTGTDEQFF; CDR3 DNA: TGTGCCATCAGTGAGTCCGGGACAGGGACGGATGAGCAGTTCTTC
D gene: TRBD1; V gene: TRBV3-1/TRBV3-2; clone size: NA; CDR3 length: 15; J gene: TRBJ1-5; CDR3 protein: CASSHGRTGIQPQHF; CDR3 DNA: TGTGCCAGCAGCCATGGGCGGACAGGGATACAGCCCCAGCATTTT
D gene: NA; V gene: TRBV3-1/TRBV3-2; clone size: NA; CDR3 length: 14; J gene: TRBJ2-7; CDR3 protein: CASSQQTASYEQYF; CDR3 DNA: TGTGCCAGCAGCCAGCAAACAGCTTCCTACGAGCAGTACTTC
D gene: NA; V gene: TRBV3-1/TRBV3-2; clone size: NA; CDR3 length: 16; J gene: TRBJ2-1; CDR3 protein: CASSQEGGRIHNEQFF; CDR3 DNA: TGTGCCAGCAGCCAAGAAGGAGGGAGGATCCACAATGAGCAGTTCTTC
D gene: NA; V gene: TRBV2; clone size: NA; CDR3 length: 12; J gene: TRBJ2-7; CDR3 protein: CASGAEPYEQYF; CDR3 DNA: TGTGCCAGCGGGGCGGAGCCCTACGAGCAGTACTTC
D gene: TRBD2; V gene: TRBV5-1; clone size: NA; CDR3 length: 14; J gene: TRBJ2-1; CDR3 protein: CASSLRTSGANQFF; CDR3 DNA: TGCGCCAGCAGCTTACGGACTAGCGGGGCGAATCAGTTCTTC
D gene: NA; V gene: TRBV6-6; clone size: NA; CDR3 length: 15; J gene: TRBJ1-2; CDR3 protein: CASTLEPRGNYGYTF; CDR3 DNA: TGTGCCAGCACCCTTGAGCCGAGAGGGAACTATGGCTACACCTTC
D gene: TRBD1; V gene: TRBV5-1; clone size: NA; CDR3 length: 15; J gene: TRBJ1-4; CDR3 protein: CASSGRDSLNEKLFF; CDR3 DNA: TGCGCCAGCAGCGGCCGGGACAGCTTAAATGAAAAACTGTTTTTT
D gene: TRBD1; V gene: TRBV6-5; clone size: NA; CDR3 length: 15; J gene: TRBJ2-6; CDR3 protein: CASSIGTGGANVLTF; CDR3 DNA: TGTGCCAGCAGTATCGGGACAGGAGGAGCCAACGTCCTGACTTTC
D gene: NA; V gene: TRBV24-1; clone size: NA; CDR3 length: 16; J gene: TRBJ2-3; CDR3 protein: CATSDPDRLRTDTQYF; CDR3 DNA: TGTGCCACCAGTGACCCAGACAGATTACGCACAGATACGCAGTATTTT
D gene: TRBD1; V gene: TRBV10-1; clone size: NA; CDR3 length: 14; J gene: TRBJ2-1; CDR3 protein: CASGGQGSYNEQFF; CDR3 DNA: TGCGCCAGCGGAGGACAGGGGTCCTACAATGAGCAGTTCTTC
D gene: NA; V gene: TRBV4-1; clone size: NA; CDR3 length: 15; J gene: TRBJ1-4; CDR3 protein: CASSQVQGRDEKLFF; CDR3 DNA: TGCGCCAGCAGCCAAGTGCAAGGGAGGGATGAAAAACTGTTTTTT
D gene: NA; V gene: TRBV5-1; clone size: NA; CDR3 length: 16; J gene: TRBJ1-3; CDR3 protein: CASSLDVIGGGNTIYF; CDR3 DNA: TGCGCCAGCAGCTTGGACGTCATCGGCGGCGGAAACACCATATATTTT